Detailed here is one TCR beta chain. Its target antigen remains unknown. The sample holds no much larger clone one base away, and base qualities are not on file. Other DNA sequences in this specimen translate into the identical CDR3. The source of the sample is a study of blood T cell repertoires in COVID-19 (dated by TCRdb to the early 2020s). Looking at the study overall: Samples covering the acute and convalescent phases of COVID-19 were provided by collaborators in the United States, Italy and Spain. The material from the prospective study consisted of cDNA or gDNA derived from T cells, B-cell-depleted T cells, or PBMCs. Deeply sampled blood TCRbeta repertoires from subjects exposed to, actively infected with, or recovered from COVID-19 were included in the dataset. The repertoires were made available in a free public database intended to serve as a resource for research on the immune response to SARS-CoV-2. Samples came from the ongoing ImmuneRACE study (first 160 participants) plus 1,254 subjects from 6 global collaborators. The sample metadata nearly always contained a de-identified subject ID, COVID-19 status, age in years and sex. Where available, HLA class I and class II types were taken from metadata supplied by the sample provider and were not determined by assay-based typing.

TCRbeta CDR3 regions were amplified from genomic DNA by means of the immunoSEQ Assay, a bias-controlled multiplex PCR. From the authors' description of their analysis: Within the assay, amplification of reference gene primers was used to estimate how many nucleated cells each sample contained. To quantify the absolute abundance of each unique TCRbeta CDR3 rearrangement, sequence reads were collapsed and filtered. For each sample, productive Simpson clonality was calculated as the square root of Simpson's diversity index across productive rearrangements. What TCRdb holds here is the immuneACCESS table cut down to in-frame rearrangements. Part of the clones is not present; checked against another copy, under half of the missing clones reflect an unresolved V gene, and the others are unexplained. The V and J calls and the clone size are those of that table, but D and trimming were determined from the DNA. The sample table records fewer than 120,000 clones; around nine tenths of these occur just once. The ten biggest clones cover 3.3% of the sample.

The CDR3, cysteine through phenylalanine, is 15 amino acids long. CDR3 DNA is the only sequence kept; it has 45 bases, read in frame from the first base. Unmatched junction bases come to 4, with V trimmed by 2 bases and J by 4 bases. CDR1 is given as MNHEY and CDR2 as SVGAGI, both from the germline V gene. General study outcomes and caveats: How much clinical and demographic metadata was included differed by source and by participant, and the metadata was provided uncurated.

Whole blood was collected in K2EDTA tubes by collaborating institutions according to the institutions' own protocols. For TCRbeta analysis, collaborator samples were shipped as frozen whole blood, as isolated PBMCs, or as DNA extracted from either sample type. Sequences were obtained from peripheral blood. The sequence is built from TRBV6-5 and TRBJ2-7, with 11 central nucleotides matching TRBD2. The receptor's source is a woman aged 45-59 years with acute or convalescent COVID-19. The nucleotide sequence reads TGTGCCAGCAGTTACGAGACTAGCGGGATTTACGAGCAGTACTTC. Its coded protein is CASSYETSGIYEQYF.